This note documents a single T cell receptor (beta chain) sequence. Its cognate antigen is unknown. This CDR3 region has 16 residues. J lost 4 bases, V lost 3 bases, and 10 bases had no gene match. Germline CDR1 reads MDHEN; CDR2 reads SYDVKM. Time point of the sample: patch test 3, about 24 weeks after DPC sensitization. Documented treatment: therapeutic diphenylcyclopropenone sensitization with weekly scalp DPC. The template was total RNA from unfractionated whole blood. These data belong to a study of human T cells and chemical hapten exposure. Study-wide context: Recorded diagnoses among the mostly female patients were alopecia areata, totalis or universalis.

Methods used by the authors: TCR counts had a median of about 99,000 per sample and spanned roughly 23,224 to 700,000. A single record per CDR3 protein comes from TCRdb applying MiXCR to the RACE reads. The V and J calls were not made by the authors but by TCRdb's processing. The data contain roughly 40,000 distinct CDR3 sequences, 9.5% to 15% of them seen just once; the ten biggest clones take up roughly 2.5%. Study outcomes and limitations: The formation of large CDR3 similarity clusters by expanded TCRs significantly exceeded that of controls.

Sequences were derived from whole blood, sampled in connection with sensitization to the hapten diphenylcyclopropenone (DPC). The chain recombines TRBV28 with TRBJ2-3, with 7 bases aligning to TRBD2. The clonotype was recovered from a woman in her forties with alopecia areata. Some clones in this sample may be carry-over from other donors' samples. CDR3 sequence: CASSLSGGSDPDTQYF. CDR3 in DNA: TGTGCCAGCAGTTTGAGCGGCGGGAGCGACCCAGATACGCAGTATTTT.